The 11 T cell receptor beta chains given below trace back to one sample, sequenced in a study of vaccination effects on CD4 cells after COVID-19. Sequenced by immunoSEQ multiplex PCR; TCRdb stores in-frame clones only, minus some. In the table there are tens of thousands of clones, over 55% of which are singletons. Antigen-specific CD4+ T cells were expanded (with viral peptide pools) by the ViraFEST assay ahead of sequencing. It was after 10 days of culture that CD4+ T cells were isolated. Vaccine administered to participants consisted of two doses of either BNT162b2 or mRNA-1273. The antigens of these receptors remain unknown. Sequencing was performed on CD4+ T cells from PBMCs cultured with SARS-CoV-2 spike peptides, taken after COVID-19 vaccination. The source of these receptors is a human donor who received a COVID-19 vaccine.

The CDR3 sequence: CASSLGRGLGASAYEQYF. As DNA, the CDR3 is TGTGCCAGCAGCTTAGGTCGAGGCCTTGGGGCGTCGGCTTACGAGCAGTACTTC. V and J are TRBV7-6 and TRBJ2-7, with D possibly being TRBD1 (5 bases). The CDR3 length is 18 residues. Germline CDR1 and CDR2: SGHVS and FNYEAQ. Trimming removed 1 base from V and 4 bases from J, with 23 bases in between.

The J gene is TRBJ2-5, the V gene TRBV9; 8 bases line up with TRBD1. The V gene end was trimmed by 4 bases and the J gene end by 5 bases; junction bases not matched to a gene: 7. Germline V gives CDR1 SGDLS, CDR2 YYNGEE. The CDR3 consists of 14 residues. The CDR3 region is CASSTRQGRETQYF. CDR3 DNA: TGTGCCAGCAGCACCCGACAGGGGCGGGAGACCCAGTACTTC.

This clone was detected a few times. The V and J genes are TRBV30 and TRBJ2-5; D is unresolved. Germline CDR1 reads GTSNPN; CDR2 reads SVGIG (reference sequence). The CDR3 sequence is 11 residues long. V dropped 0 bases and J dropped 5 bases, with 4 bases sitting between them. CDR3 bases: TGTGCCTGGAGTGTACAGGAGACCCAGTACTTC. Translating gives CAWSVQETQYF. The full variable domain, rest sourced from reference TRBV30 and TRBJ2-5, is SQTIHQWPATLVQPVGSPLSLECTVEGTSNPNLYWYRQAAGRGLQLLFYSVGIGQISSEVPQNLSASRPQDRQFILSSKKLLLSDSGFYLCAWSVQETQYFGPGTRLLVL.

This clone was observed a handful of times. This chain links TRBV7-9 with TRBJ2-1; D unresolved. The V and J ends lost 5 bases and 0 bases respectively, with 2 bases between them. In germline, CDR1 is SEHNR, CDR2 FQNEAQ (reference sequence). The CDR3 extends over 12 amino acids. The CDR3 DNA sequence: TGTGCCAGCAGCCGCTCCTACAATGAGCAGTTCTTC. Protein product: CASSRSYNEQFF.

This clone has just a few counts. V is TRBV4-1 and J is TRBJ1-1; maybe TRBD1 (5 bases). Germline V gives CDR1 MGHRA, CDR2 YSYEKL. The V end lost 1 base, the J end lost 1 base, and 13 bases lay between the germline ends. The CDR3 runs to 16 residues. The CDR3 is CASSQVGGGRNTEAFF. The CDR3 DNA follows: TGCGCCAGCAGCCAAGTGGGGGGTGGCCGGAACACTGAAGCTTTCTTT.

V and J are TRBV4-1 and TRBJ2-5, with a possible D match to TRBD1 (5 bases). Germline CDR1 and CDR2: MGHRA and YSYEKL. Trimming cost V 3 bases and J 5 bases, with 16 bases left between them. This CDR3 region has 15 residues. This CDR3 reads CASSHEDTHRETQYF. The CDR3 nucleotides are TGCGCCAGCAGCCACGAGGACACACATCGGGAGACCCAGTACTTC.

The chain carries TRBV14 and TRBJ2-3; D might be TRBD2 (6 bases). CDR1 is SGHDN, CDR2 FVKESK, per germline. The CDR3 sequence is 14 residues long. The V and J ends lost 4 bases and 5 bases respectively, with 13 bases between them. The CDR3 protein is CASSLRGNKDTQYF. CDR3 bases: TGTGCCAGCAGCCTCCGGGGGAACAAAGATACGCAGTATTTT. The variable domain in full, completed from reference TRBV14 and TRBJ2-3, reads EAGVTQFPSHSVIEKGQTVTLRCDPISGHDNLYWYRRVMGKEIKFLLHFVKESKQDESGMPNNRFLAERTGGTYSTLKVQPAELEDSGVYFCASSLRGNKDTQYFGPGTRLTVL.

This clone was detected a few times. The chain combines TRBV5-1 with TRBJ1-2; D remains ambiguous. The germline V and J ends were trimmed by 4 bases and 6 bases, with 22 bases remaining between them. In germline, CDR1 is SGHRS, CDR2 YFSETQ. The CDR3 has 16 amino acids. In DNA, the CDR3 is TGCGCCAGCAGCCCCCCGGATGGGGTATTGGGAGATGGCTACACCTTC. Its protein product is CASSPPDGVLGDGYTF.

The chain has TRBV12-5 and TRBJ1-2, with 8 bases aligning to TRBD1. V was pared by 6 bases and J by 7 bases, with 7 bases of the junction left unmatched. Germline assignment: CDR1 LGHNT and CDR2 FRNRAP. This CDR3 contains 13 residues. CDR3: CASGHGQGFGYTF. As DNA, the CDR3 is TGTGCTAGTGGCCACGGACAGGGCTTTGGCTACACCTTC.

The chain's CDR3 is CASSESGQGRQPQHF. The CDR3 coding sequence is TGCGCCAGCAGTGAGTCGGGCCAGGGCCGGCAGCCCCAGCATTTT. The gene calls are TRBV10-1 and TRBJ1-5; maybe TRBD1 (5 bases). Germline values: CDR1 WNHNN, CDR2 SYGVQD (reference sequence). Trimming stripped 0 bases from V and 7 bases from J, with 13 bases between. The CDR3 has 15 amino acids.

Only a few counts were recorded for this clone. The chain joins TRBV7-9 to TRBJ1-3, with TRBD1 as a possible D gene (5 bases). The CDR3 has 15 amino acids. Trimming pared 3 bases from V and 0 bases from J, leaving 9 bases between. Looked up from germline, CDR1 is SEHNR and CDR2 is FQNEAQ (reference sequence). The CDR3 region is CASSLDTSSGNTIYF. CDR3 nucleotide sequence: TGTGCCAGCAGCTTGGACACTAGCTCTGGAAACACCATATATTTT.